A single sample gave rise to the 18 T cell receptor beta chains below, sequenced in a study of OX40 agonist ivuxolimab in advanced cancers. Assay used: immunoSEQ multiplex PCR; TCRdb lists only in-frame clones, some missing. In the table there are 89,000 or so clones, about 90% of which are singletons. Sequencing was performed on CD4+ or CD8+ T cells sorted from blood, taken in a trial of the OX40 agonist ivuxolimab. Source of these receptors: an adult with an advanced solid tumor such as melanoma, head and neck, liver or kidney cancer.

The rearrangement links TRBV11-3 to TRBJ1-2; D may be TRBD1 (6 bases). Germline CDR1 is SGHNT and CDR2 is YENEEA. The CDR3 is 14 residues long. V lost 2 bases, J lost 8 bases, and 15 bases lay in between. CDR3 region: CASSLRGTTKGYTF. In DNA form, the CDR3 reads TGTGCCAGCAGCTTAAGGGGGACAACTAAGGGCTACACCTTC.

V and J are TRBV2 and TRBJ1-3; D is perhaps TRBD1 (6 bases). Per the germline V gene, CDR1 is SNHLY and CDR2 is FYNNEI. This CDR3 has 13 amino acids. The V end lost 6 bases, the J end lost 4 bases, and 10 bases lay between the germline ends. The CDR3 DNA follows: TGTGCCAGCAGGCCCGGGACAGGAAACACCATATATTTT. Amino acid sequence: CASRPGTGNTIYF.

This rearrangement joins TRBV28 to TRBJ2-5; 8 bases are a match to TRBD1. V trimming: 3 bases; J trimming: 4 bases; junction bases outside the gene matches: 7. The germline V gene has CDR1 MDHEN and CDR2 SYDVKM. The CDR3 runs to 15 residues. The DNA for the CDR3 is TGTGCCAGCAGTTTGTACAGGGGGGCAGGAGAGACCCAGTACTTC. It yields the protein CASSLYRGAGETQYF.

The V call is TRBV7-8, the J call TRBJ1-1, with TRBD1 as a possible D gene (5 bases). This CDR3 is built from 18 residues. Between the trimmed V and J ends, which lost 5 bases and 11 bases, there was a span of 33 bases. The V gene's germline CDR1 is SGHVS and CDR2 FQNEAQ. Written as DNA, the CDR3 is TGTGCCAGCAGCCCGAGTGTTGGGTCCCTTCGATTTGAGAAGGGGGCTTTCTTT. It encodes CASSPSVGSLRFEKGAFF.

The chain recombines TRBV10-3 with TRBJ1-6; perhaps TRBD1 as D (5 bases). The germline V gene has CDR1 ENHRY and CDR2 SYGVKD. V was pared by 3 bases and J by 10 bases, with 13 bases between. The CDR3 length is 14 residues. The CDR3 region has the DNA TGTGCCATCAGTGAACGGCAGGGAAGCTCACCCCTCCACTTT. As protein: CAISERQGSSPLHF.

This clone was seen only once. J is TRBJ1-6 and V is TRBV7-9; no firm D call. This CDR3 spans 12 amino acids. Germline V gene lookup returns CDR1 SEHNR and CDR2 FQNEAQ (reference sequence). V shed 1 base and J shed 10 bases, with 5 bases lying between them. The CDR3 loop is CASSLGLSPLHF. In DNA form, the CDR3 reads TGTGCCAGCAGCTTAGGGTTATCACCCCTCCACTTT.

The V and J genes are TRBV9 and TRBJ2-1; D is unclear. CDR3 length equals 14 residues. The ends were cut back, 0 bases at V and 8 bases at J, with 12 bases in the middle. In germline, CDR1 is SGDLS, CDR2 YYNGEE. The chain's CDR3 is CASSVESARDEQFF. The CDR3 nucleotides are TGTGCCAGCAGCGTAGAGTCAGCACGGGATGAGCAGTTCTTC.

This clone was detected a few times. As DNA, the CDR3 is TGTGCCAGCAGTCCGAGCTCCTATAATTCACCCCTCCACTTT. This encodes CASSPSSYNSPLHF. The chain links TRBV27 to TRBJ1-6; D unclear. Trimming removed 5 bases at V and 0 bases at J, with 5 bases between. Germline CDR1 and CDR2: MNHEY and SMNVEV (reference sequence). This CDR3 region has 14 residues.

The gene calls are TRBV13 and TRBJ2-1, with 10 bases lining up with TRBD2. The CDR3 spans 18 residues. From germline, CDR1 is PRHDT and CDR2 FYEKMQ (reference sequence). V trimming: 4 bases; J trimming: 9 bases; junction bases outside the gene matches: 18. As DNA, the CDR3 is TGTGCCAGCAGCTCCCTGAATGGGCTAGCGGGGGAACAGGGTGAGCAGTTCTTC. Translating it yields CASSSLNGLAGEQGEQFF.

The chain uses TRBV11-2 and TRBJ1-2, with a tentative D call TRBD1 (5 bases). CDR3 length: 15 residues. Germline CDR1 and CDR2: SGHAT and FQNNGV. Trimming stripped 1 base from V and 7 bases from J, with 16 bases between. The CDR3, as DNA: TGTGCCAGCAGCTTAGGGCCCGGGACCCCGGGTGGCTACACCTTC. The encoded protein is CASSLGPGTPGGYTF.

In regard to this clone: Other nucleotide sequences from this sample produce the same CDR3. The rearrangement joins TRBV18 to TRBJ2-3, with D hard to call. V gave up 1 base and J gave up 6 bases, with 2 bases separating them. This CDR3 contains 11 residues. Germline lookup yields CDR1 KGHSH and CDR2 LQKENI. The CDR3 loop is CASSPLDTQYF. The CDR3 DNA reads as TGTGCCAGCTCACCACTCGATACGCAGTATTTT.

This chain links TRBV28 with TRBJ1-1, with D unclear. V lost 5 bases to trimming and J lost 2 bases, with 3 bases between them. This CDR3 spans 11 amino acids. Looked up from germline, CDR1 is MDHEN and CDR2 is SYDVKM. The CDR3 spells CASSSNTEAFF. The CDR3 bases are TGTGCCAGCAGTAGTAACACTGAAGCTTTCTTT.

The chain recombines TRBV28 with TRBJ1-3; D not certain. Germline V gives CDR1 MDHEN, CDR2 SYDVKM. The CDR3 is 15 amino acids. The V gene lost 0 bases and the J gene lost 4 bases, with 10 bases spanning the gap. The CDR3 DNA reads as TGTGCCAGCAGTTTATGGGAGGGTTTAGGAAACACCATATATTTT. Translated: CASSLWEGLGNTIYF.

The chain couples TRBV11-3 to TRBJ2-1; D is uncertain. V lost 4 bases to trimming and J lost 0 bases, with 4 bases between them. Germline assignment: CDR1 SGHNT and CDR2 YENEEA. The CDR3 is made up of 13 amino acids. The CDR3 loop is CASSWSSYNEQFF. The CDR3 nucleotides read TGTGCCAGCAGCTGGAGCTCCTACAATGAGCAGTTCTTC. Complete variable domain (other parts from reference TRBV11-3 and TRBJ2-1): EAGVVQSPRYKIIEKKQPVAFWCNPISGHNTLYWYLQNLGQGPELLIRYENEEAVDDSQLPKDRFSAERLKGVDSTLKIQPAELGDSAVYLCASSWSSYNEQFFGPGTRLTVL.

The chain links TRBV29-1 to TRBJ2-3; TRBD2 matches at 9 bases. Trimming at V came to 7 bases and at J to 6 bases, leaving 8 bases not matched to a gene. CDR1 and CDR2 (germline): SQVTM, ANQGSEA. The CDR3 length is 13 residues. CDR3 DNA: TGCAGCGCCTTCGCGGGGGGGGTCGATACGCAGTATTTT. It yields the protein CSAFAGGVDTQYF.

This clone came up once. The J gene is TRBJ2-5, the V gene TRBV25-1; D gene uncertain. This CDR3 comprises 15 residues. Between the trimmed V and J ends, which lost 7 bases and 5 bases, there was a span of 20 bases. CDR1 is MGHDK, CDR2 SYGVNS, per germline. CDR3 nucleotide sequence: TGTGCCAGCACCGACCCCATGGGCCTTTGGGAGACCCAGTACTTC. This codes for CASTDPMGLWETQYF.

The CDR3 DNA follows: TGTGCCAGTAGCACCGGGATAGCAACTAATGAAAAACTGTTTTTT. It codes for CASSTGIATNEKLFF. The rearrangement uses TRBV19 and TRBJ1-4; the D is unclear. Trimming stripped 6 bases from V and 0 bases from J, with 11 bases between. This CDR3 is built from 15 residues. Per germline, CDR1 LNHDA and CDR2 SQIVND (reference sequence).

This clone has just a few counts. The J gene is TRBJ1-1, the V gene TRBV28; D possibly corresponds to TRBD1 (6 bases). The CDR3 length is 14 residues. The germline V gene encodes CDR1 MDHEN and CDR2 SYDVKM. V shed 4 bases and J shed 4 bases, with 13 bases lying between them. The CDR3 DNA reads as TGTGCCAGCAGTTCCCCGACAGGCCGCACTGAAGCTTTCTTT. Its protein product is CASSSPTGRTEAFF.